This TCR beta chain was sequenced for a study of T-cell reconstitution after alpha-beta-depleted transplantation in children. J gave up 0 bases and V 5 bases, and 11 bases lay outside the gene matches. Germline-derived CDR1 and CDR2 are ENHRY and SYGVKD. The CDR3 contains 18 residues. A word on this clonotype: The antigen is not known. One base away lies a much larger clone, so this may be a sequencing read error.

Notes on the study in general: Hyperexpanded clones declined; after one year, newly produced T cells mostly supplied diversity. About two months after transplant, alpha-beta T cells reportedly came from several hundred expanded graft clones.

It was with unique molecular identifiers that the TCRbeta library was prepared. MiXCR, applied by TCRdb to the PCR reads, yields one record per CDR3 protein. This table holds around 300,000 distinct CDR3 sequences, just over 7.5% found once. The V call is TRBV10-3, the J call TRBJ1-5; 9 bases align to TRBD1. Sequenced material: peripheral blood, taken 360 days after TCRalphabeta/CD19-depleted stem cell transplant. The TCR sequence derives from a female patient aged 2-15 years who had a stem cell transplant for Fanconi anemia, so the T cells may come from the graft donor. The CDR3, as DNA: TGTGCCATCAGTTTTAGGAGACAGGGGGGTCATAGCAATCAGCCCCAGCATTTT. This translates into CAISFRRQGGHSNQPQHF.